This T cell receptor (beta chain) was retrieved from a study of cytomegalovirus exposure and HLA in healthy donors. A note on this clone: The antigen is undetermined.

V gave up 2 bases and J gave up 6 bases; unmatched junction bases: 3. Germline-derived CDR1 and CDR2 are SGHVS and FNYEAQ. This CDR3 region has 14 residues. This cohort consisted of healthy bone marrow donors. Findings of the study overall: TCR beta V- and J-gene trimming was later associated with a missense DCLRE1C variant.

Researchers ran the PCR with 60 Vbeta and 13 Jbeta primers. Original analysis: Unique TCR beta chains numbered around 80 million in a later analysis, with around 10 million shared. Libraries were prepared by immunoSEQ multiplex PCR; TCRdb keeps only in-frame clonotypes and omits some of them. V and J calls plus clone size are reproduced from that table; the DNA served to infer D and trimming. This table has under 200,000 clones, about 70% appearing once. The TCR was taken from a woman between 25 and 40 years old in good health and CMV-seronegative. Sequencing used PBMCs. The chain employs TRBV7-6 and TRBJ2-1; 8 bases map to TRBD1. The CDR3 DNA follows: TGTGCCAGCAGCTTATATACAGGGGGCAATGAGCAGTTCTTC. As protein: CASSLYTGGNEQFF. Full variable domain (missing parts from reference TRBV7-6 and TRBJ2-1): GAGVSQSPRYKVTKRGQDVALRCDPISGHVSLYWYRQALGQGPEFLTYFNYEAQQDKSGLPNDRFSAERPEGSISTLTIQRTEQRDSAMYRCASSLYTGGNEQFFGPGTRLTVL.